Listed here are 25 T cell receptor beta chains from one sample, sequenced in a study of a mutant IDH1 vaccine in newly diagnosed glioma. The time point was: week 5, during vaccination. The study gave 300 ug of mutant IDH1 20-mer peptide per vaccine dose, with topical imiquimod. TCRdb's copy holds only in-frame clones and misses some; the assay was immunoSEQ multiplex PCR. The sample shows roughly 60,000 clones, about 81% of them seen only once. No antigen has been identified for these receptors. Source: PBMCs, taken from a glioma patient whose treatment included an IDH1 peptide vaccine. These receptors originate from a woman aged 45-60 years with glioma.

V gene TRBV5-4 combines with J gene TRBJ2-4; 7 positions match TRBD1. Per germline, CDR1 SGHNT and CDR2 YYREEE (reference sequence). The junction had 0 bases not matched to a gene; V was cut back by 0 bases and J by 0 bases. The CDR3 covers 15 residues. This CDR3 reads CASSLGQGAKNIQYF. CDR3 DNA: TGTGCCAGCAGCTTGGGACAGGGAGCCAAAAACATTCAGTACTTC. Full variable domain (missing parts from reference TRBV5-4 and TRBJ2-4): ETGVTQSPTHLIKTRGQQVTLRCSSQSGHNTVSWYQQALGQGPQFIFQYYREEENGRGNFPPRFSGLQFPNYSSELNVNALELDDSALYLCASSLGQGAKNIQYFGAGTRLSVL.

The V gene is TRBV6-1, the J gene TRBJ1-5; D gene unclear. This CDR3 region has 14 residues. Germline CDR1 MNHNS, CDR2 SASEGT. V was trimmed by 4 bases and J by 7 bases, leaving 14 bases between them. CDR3 sequence reads: CASSVISTTQPQHF. The CDR3 nucleotides are TGTGCCAGCAGTGTTATCTCGACGACGCAGCCCCAGCATTTT.

There are a few counts of this clone. The CDR3 sequence: CASSRLASPLHF. In DNA, the CDR3 is TGTGCCAGCAGCCGATTAGCTTCACCCCTCCACTTT. The J gene is TRBJ1-6, the V gene TRBV27; D unclear. V shed 6 bases and J shed 9 bases, with 9 bases lying between them. The CDR3 runs to 12 residues. Germline V lookup: CDR1 MNHEY, CDR2 SMNVEV (reference sequence).

This chain uses TRBV6-1 with TRBJ1-2; 8 bases are a match to TRBD1. The CDR3 length is 15 residues. Germline CDR1 MNHNS, CDR2 SASEGT. The J segment lost 5 bases and the V segment lost 2 bases, leaving 7 bases of the junction unmatched. The CDR3 DNA is TGTGCCAGCAGTGAACCGTTCCAGGGGGCGTATGGCTACACCTTC. This gives the protein CASSEPFQGAYGYTF.

The V and J genes are TRBV6-6 and TRBJ1-5; D may be TRBD1 (6 bases). CDR1 and CDR2 (germline): MNHNY, SVGAGI (reference sequence). The length of the CDR3 is 14 residues. V was clipped by 4 bases and J by 3 bases, with 10 bases between them. The CDR3 region has the DNA TGTGCCAGCAGTTTACAGGGTACCAATCAGCCCCAGCATTTT. It yields the protein CASSLQGTNQPQHF.

The chain recombines TRBV9 with TRBJ2-3; 12 bases match TRBD2. The CDR3 extends over 17 amino acids. J gave up 6 bases and V 0 bases, and 8 bases lay outside the gene matches. CDR1 is SGDLS, CDR2 YYNGEE, per germline. The CDR3 nucleotides read TGTGCCAGCAGCGTAGTTCTAGCGGGGGGGAAGCAGGATACGCAGTATTTT. Its translation is CASSVVLAGGKQDTQYF.

The CDR3: CASSPPYQPQHF. CDR3 in DNA: TGTGCCAGTAGTCCACCCTATCAGCCCCAGCATTTT. The V call is TRBV19, the J call TRBJ1-5; unclear D gene. This CDR3 spans 12 amino acids. Germline V gene lookup returns CDR1 LNHDA and CDR2 SQIVND (reference sequence). Deletions cut 5 bases from V and 5 bases from J, with 7 bases between. The variable domain in full, with the rest retrieved from reference TRBV19 and TRBJ1-5, is DGGITQSPKYLFRKEGQNVTLSCEQNLNHDAMYWYRQDPGQGLRLIYYSQIVNDFQKGDIAEGYSVSREKKESFPLTVTSAQKNPTAFYLCASSPPYQPQHFGDGTRLSIL.

Here the CDR3 DNA reads TGTGCCAGCAGCTTGAGTGGGGTCAGCTCCACGTATGGCTACACCTTC. Protein product: CASSLSGVSSTYGYTF. The chain employs TRBV5-6 and TRBJ1-2; D is unclear. Germline V gene data show CDR1 as SGHDT and CDR2 as YYEEEE. The CDR3 totals 16 residues. Trimming left V 1 base short and J 5 bases short, with 18 bases between.

This chain uses TRBV7-9 with TRBJ2-3; maybe TRBD2 (6 bases). The CDR3 contains 15 residues. The germline V and J ends were trimmed by 3 bases and 1 base, with 11 bases remaining between them. Germline loops: CDR1 SEHNR, CDR2 FQNEAQ (reference sequence). The CDR3 DNA follows: TGTGCCAGCAGCTTGTCCCAGCGGGGCACAGATACGCAGTATTTT. Encoded protein: CASSLSQRGTDTQYF.

This sequence joins TRBV4-2 and TRBJ1-3, with 10 positions matching TRBD1. This CDR3 is built from 17 residues. From germline, CDR1 is LGHNA and CDR2 YNFKEQ. With 4 bases clipped from V and 6 bases from J, the junction kept 12 bases outside the gene matches. CDR3 in amino acids: CASSPGTGAVLPNTIYF. The CDR3 nucleotides read TGTGCCAGCAGCCCCGGGACAGGGGCCGTCCTACCAAACACCATATATTTT.

CDR3 residues: CASIGTGSNQPQHF. Written as DNA, the CDR3 is TGTGCCAGCATTGGGACGGGGAGCAATCAGCCCCAGCATTTT. This chain joins TRBV6-1 and TRBJ1-5; a possible D gene is TRBD1 (5 bases). The V gene lost 7 bases and the J gene lost 1 base, with 11 bases spanning the gap. The CDR3 runs 14 residues. From germline, CDR1 is MNHNS and CDR2 SASEGT.

The chain is built from TRBV7-9 and TRBJ2-3, with 10 bases that match TRBD2. CDR1 SEHNR and CDR2 FQNEAQ come from the germline V gene (reference sequence). The CDR3 extends over 19 amino acids. V lost 5 bases to trimming and J lost 2 bases; unmatched junction nucleotides: 16. CDR3 DNA: TGTGCCAGCAGCCAAACAGGGGCCACAGCGGGGGGGGCCACAGATACGCAGTATTTT. It codes for CASSQTGATAGGATDTQYF.

This chain connects TRBV7-2 to TRBJ1-2; D is unclear. Trimming cost V 9 bases and J 2 bases, with 10 bases left between them. Per germline, CDR1 SGHTA and CDR2 FQGNSA. The CDR3 runs to 12 residues. CDR3 sequence reads: CASTLGNYGYTF. The CDR3 DNA follows: TGTGCCAGTACTTTAGGCAACTATGGCTACACCTTC. The variable domain in full, completed from reference TRBV7-2 and TRBJ1-2, reads GAGVSQSPSNKVTEKGKDVELRCDPISGHTALYWYRQSLGQGLEFLIYFQGNSAPDKSGLPSDRFSAERTGGSVSTLTIQRTQQEDSAVYLCASTLGNYGYTFGSGTRLTVV.

This chain links TRBV25-1 with TRBJ1-5; TRBD1 is a possible D gene (6 bases). Deletions cut 4 bases from V and 4 bases from J, with 11 bases between. The CDR3 loop spans 14 amino acids. CDR1 MGHDK and CDR2 SYGVNS come from the germline V gene. For the CDR3, the DNA is TGTGCCAGCAGTGCTCAGGGGTGGAATCAGCCCCAGCATTTT. It yields the protein CASSAQGWNQPQHF.

The genes are TRBV2 and TRBJ2-3, with a weak D call TRBD2 (5 bases). Trimming took off 1 base at V and 0 bases at J, with 5 bases between the two ends. Germline V gives CDR1 SNHLY, CDR2 FYNNEI. This CDR3 is built from 14 residues. CDR3 protein: CASSEGTSTDTQYF. The CDR3 region has the DNA TGTGCCAGCAGTGAAGGGACTAGCACAGATACGCAGTATTTT.

V gene TRBV5-1 combines with J gene TRBJ1-2; D gene ambiguous. Per germline, CDR1 SGHRS and CDR2 YFSETQ. The CDR3 has 13 amino acids. V was trimmed by 4 bases and J by 4 bases, leaving 11 bases between them. The CDR3 coding sequence is TGCGCCAGCAGCCCGGAAGCCTTCTATGGCTACACCTTC. Protein sequence: CASSPEAFYGYTF.

J is TRBJ1-6 and V is TRBV19, with D possibly being TRBD1 (5 bases). The germline V and J ends were trimmed by 6 bases and 6 bases, with 15 bases remaining between them. The CDR3 has 15 amino acids. The germline V gene encodes CDR1 LNHDA and CDR2 SQIVND (reference sequence). The CDR3 sequence is CASSAPGRGNSPLHF. In DNA form, the CDR3 reads TGTGCCAGTAGCGCTCCGGGACGGGGTAATTCACCCCTCCACTTT. The full variable domain, in which reference TRBV19 and TRBJ1-6 provide the parts outside the CDR3, is DGGITQSPKYLFRKEGQNVTLSCEQNLNHDAMYWYRQDPGQGLRLIYYSQIVNDFQKGDIAEGYSVSREKKESFPLTVTSAQKNPTAFYLCASSAPGRGNSPLHFGNGTRLTVT.

The J gene is TRBJ2-5, the V gene TRBV6-5; no firm D call. Germline CDR1 MNHEY, CDR2 SVGAGI. Deletions cut 6 bases from V and 1 base from J, with 12 bases between. The CDR3 extends over 14 amino acids. The CDR3 DNA follows: TGTGCCAGCAGCCTCCCCGACACCCAAGAGACCCAGTACTTC. Protein: CASSLPDTQETQYF.

V and J are TRBV7-9 and TRBJ1-3; a weak D match, TRBD1 (5 bases). This CDR3 contains 16 residues. Germline V lookup: CDR1 SEHNR, CDR2 FQNEAQ (reference sequence). Deletions cut 3 bases from V and 2 bases from J, with 14 bases between. CDR3 in amino acids: CASSFSGNPPGNTIYF. In DNA, the CDR3 is TGTGCCAGCAGCTTCTCAGGGAACCCCCCTGGAAACACCATATATTTT. Variable domain in full (rest from reference TRBV7-9 and TRBJ1-3): DTGVSQNPRHKITKRGQNVTFRCDPISEHNRLYWYRQTLGQGPEFLTYFQNEAQLEKSRLLSDRFSAERPKGSFSTLEIQRTEQGDSAMYLCASSFSGNPPGNTIYFGEGSWLTVV.

The rearrangement links TRBV7-9 to TRBJ1-1, with D uncertain. The CDR3 consists of 14 residues. Germline loops: CDR1 SEHNR, CDR2 FQNEAQ (reference sequence). V gave up 8 bases and J gave up 1 base, with 14 bases separating them. The CDR3 loop is CASLPGDWNTEAFF. As DNA, the CDR3 is TGTGCCAGCTTACCCGGTGACTGGAACACTGAAGCTTTCTTT.

This sequence joins TRBV19 and TRBJ1-1; perhaps TRBD1 as D (6 bases). Germline V lookup: CDR1 LNHDA, CDR2 SQIVND (reference sequence). Deletions cut 7 bases from V and 1 base from J, with 19 bases between. The CDR3 sequence is 16 residues long. The CDR3 spells CASNTPRTATNTEAFF. DNA of the CDR3: TGTGCCAGTAATACCCCCCGGACAGCGACGAACACTGAAGCTTTCTTT.

The V gene is TRBV5-4, the J gene TRBJ1-6; D may be TRBD1 (5 bases). With 1 base removed from V and 5 bases from J, the gap between germline ends came to 10 bases. The CDR3 runs 15 residues. CDR1 SGHNT and CDR2 YYREEE come from the germline V gene (reference sequence). The CDR3 reads CASSLRAGNNSPLHF. The CDR3 DNA reads as TGTGCCAGCAGCTTGAGGGCAGGGAATAATTCACCCCTCCACTTT. Looking up the rest from reference TRBV5-4 and TRBJ1-6 gives the full variable domain: ETGVTQSPTHLIKTRGQQVTLRCSSQSGHNTVSWYQQALGQGPQFIFQYYREEENGRGNFPPRFSGLQFPNYSSELNVNALELDDSALYLCASSLRAGNNSPLHFGNGTRLTVT.

The chain uses TRBV7-2 and TRBJ2-2; D uncertain. V was clipped by 6 bases and J by 5 bases, with 13 bases between them. This CDR3 comprises 14 residues. Per germline, CDR1 SGHTA and CDR2 FQGNSA. The chain's CDR3 is CASRSRSSTGELFF. CDR3 DNA sequence: TGTGCCAGCAGGAGCAGGAGTTCAACCGGGGAGCTGTTTTTT.

The J gene is TRBJ1-4, the V gene TRBV2; D call uncertain. Trimming removed 8 bases at V and 5 bases at J, with 9 bases between. CDR3 size: 12 residues. CDR1 and CDR2 (germline): SNHLY, FYNNEI. CDR3 sequence reads: CASYSGNEKLFF. Written as DNA, the CDR3 is TGTGCCAGCTACTCAGGAAATGAAAAACTGTTTTTT.

This sequence joins TRBV5-8 and TRBJ2-7; 7 bases agree with TRBD1. Trimming cost V 4 bases and J 0 bases; bases outside gene matches: 16. CDR3 length equals 18 residues. The germline V gene has CDR1 SGHTS and CDR2 YDEGEE. DNA of the CDR3: TGTGCCAGCAGCCTAACCGGGAAATCCGGGACAGCCTCCTACGAGCAGTACTTC. Translated: CASSLTGKSGTASYEQYF.